These T cell receptor beta chains were read from a single sample in a study of CD8 T cells in ankylosing spondylitis. MiXCR was run by TCRdb on the 5' RACE reads, yielding one entry per CDR3 protein. The data contain about 220,000 distinct CDR3 sequences, about 10% of them singletons. The sample comprised blood, either unsorted or a sorted T cell fraction (not recorded which). The origin of the receptors is a male donor with ankylosing spondylitis or in good health (not recorded which). Each CDR3 is given without its conserved first and last residue.

>TRBV15
ATSSYSGVNTEAF
>TRBV11-2
ASSTPGTSGGDLAKNIQY
>TRBV12-3/TRBV12-4
ASSLAGQGGHEQF
>TRBV5-1
ASSSDYLEQF
>TRBV19
ASSRSPGGAGEQY
>TRBV6-2/TRBV6-3
ASSYGTVNEKLF
>TRBV3-1
ASSHGRALRTDTQY
>TRBV5-5
ASSLGPGLYGYT
>TRBV11-1
ASSLAILHRGRGDEQY
>TRBV6-6
ASSYLKGQGDQPQH
>TRBV5-6
ASSYRDRESNGYT
>TRBV7-6
ASRLGFGNVQETQY
>TRBV12-3/TRBV12-4
ASSRDRVSGNTIY
>TRBV12-3/TRBV12-4
ASRRGNYGYT
>TRBV5-1
ASSWTDGTEAF
>TRBV5-1
ASSQGGTNEKLF
>TRBV5-1
ASSKGQRENTEAF
>TRBV5-1
ASSLEPNQPQH
>TRBV20-1
SAPTGWAYGYT
>TRBV24-1
ATSDGLARLRDTQY
>TRBV5-1
ASSLPGLNGEQF
>TRBV29-1
SVSGNEQF
>TRBV10-3
AISEEADTQY
>TRBV20-1
SPFRGGNTGELF
>TRBV6-1
ASRRKGDSPLH
>TRBV2
ASSETGAEAF
>TRBV6-1
ASSDRGEMNTEAF
>TRBV5-1
ASSLERGPYNEQF
>TRBV7-8
ASSLLLEPNYGYT
>TRBV3-1
ASSPRGALGYEQY
>TRBV5-1
ASSLGQGTYGYT
>TRBV12-3/TRBV12-4
ASNREVGTQY
>TRBV5-1
ASSSREGGNTEAF
>TRBV5-1
ASSLAQGGSGYT
>TRBV7-3
ASSLTRPRGNWADTQY
>TRBV28
ASSSLGGARSYEQY
>TRBV28
ASSRQGADEKLF
>TRBV11-2
ASSLALGSTDTQY
>TRBV3-1
ASSNQGIDEKLF
>TRBV5-1
ASSLDPADTQY
>TRBV5-1
ASRWGTDTQY
>TRBV5-5
ASSFGGEYGETQY
>TRBV5-1
ASSLAAGQGAVYGYT
>TRBV30
AWNRANSPLH
>TRBV5-1
ASSPEPSGGNQPQH
>TRBV5-1
ASSLAGLAGTDTQY
>TRBV7-2
ASSLGDGGGPNT
>TRBV10-3
AISGDRQETQY